Below, one T cell receptor beta chain is given with its context. This entry is derived from a study of control samples from healthy donors and cancer patients. The table came from immunoSEQ multiplex PCR; TCRdb's copy has only in-frame clones and leaves some out. The sample consists of fewer than 200,000 clones, just over 90% of them appearing once. Germline V CDR1 and CDR2: MNHNS, SASEGT. The CDR3 is made up of 14 amino acids. Between the trimmed V and J ends, which lost 0 bases and 6 bases, there was a span of 9 bases. The sample taken for sequencing was blood. The gene calls are TRBV6-1 and TRBJ1-5; D is perhaps TRBD1 (5 bases). The clonotype originates from a woman aged 55-69 years in good health. The CDR3 DNA reads TGTGCCAGCAGTGAAGCGCAGGGCCGTCAGCCCCAGCATTTT. This codes for CASSEAQGRQPQHF.